The rows below give T cell receptor beta chains drawn from one sample of a study of blood T cell repertoires in COVID-19. Assay used: immunoSEQ multiplex PCR; TCRdb lists only in-frame clones, some missing. The profile shows 230,000 or so clones, about 85% of them singletons. Sequenced material: PBMCs or T cells enriched from blood (not recorded which). These receptors were collected from a woman between 50 and 59 years old who had been exposed to COVID-19. Both conserved end residues are part of each CDR3.

v_call,cdr3_aa
TRBV5-5,CASSSGAGDLYNEQFF
TRBV27,CASSPGASNQPQHF
TRBV13,CASSLTENTEAFF
TRBV7-2,CASSLVRGGEQFF
TRBV6-1,CASSEWAGHNQPQHF
TRBV28,CASRPSGGPSYEQYF
TRBV7-9,CASRGQGRNEQYF
TRBV11-2,CASSPSPRYEQYF
TRBV15,CATSGQTGINEKLFF
TRBV30,CACQGLRVGYTF
TRBV18,CASSPPAGQGYTEAFF
TRBV5-6,CASSLADIVYTEAFF
TRBV5-6,CASSLVEGGNIQYF
TRBV12-3/TRBV12-4,CASSFGRGYTIYF